This T cell receptor beta chain was sequenced for a study of T cell responses to AZD1222 COVID-19 vaccine. In the study overall: Investigators merged groups given second doses at roughly 4 or roughly 12 weeks.

Overall study results and limits: Only 6 or 7 people who got AZD1222 tested seropositive at baseline.

On this clone itself: Its antigen remains unidentified.

TCRdb's copy holds only in-frame clones and misses some; the assay was immunoSEQ multiplex PCR. The sample holds 130,000 to 150,000 clones, 91% seen once. V was pared by 4 bases and J by 8 bases, with 9 bases between. Germline V gene sequence: CDR1 SGDLS, CDR2 YYNGEE. The CDR3 has 11 amino acids. This rearrangement joins TRBV9 to TRBJ1-1; a possible D gene is TRBD1 (6 bases). This material consisted of peripheral blood, taken on day 0 of AZD1222 vaccination. The receptor was derived from an adult in good health. CDR3 nucleotide sequence: TGTGCCAGCAGCACAGGGACCGAAGCTTTCTTT. Translation gives CASSTGTEAFF.